The 2 T cell receptor beta chains listed next were all sequenced from one sample in a study of blood T cell repertoires in COVID-19. This table comes from immunoSEQ multiplex PCR, and its TCRdb copy is limited to in-frame clones, with some not included. The repertoire holds 140,000 to 150,000 clones, with 80% to 90% as singletons. Sequencing input: peripheral blood. These receptors originate from a man between 18 and 35 years old with COVID-19, enrolled during active disease.

Written as DNA, the CDR3 is TGTGCCAGCAGTTACGTAACTGAGGATGAGCAGTTCTTC. This translates into CASSYVTEDEQFF. The genes are TRBV6-2 or TRBV6-3 and TRBJ2-1; D is uncertain. CDR3 size: 13 residues. The V gene lost 2 bases and the J gene lost 8 bases, with 10 bases spanning the gap. Germline CDR1 MNHEY, CDR2 SVGEGT.

V and J are TRBV2 and TRBJ1-2; TRBD1 might be the D (6 bases). The CDR3 is 14 residues long. The germline V gene has CDR1 SNHLY and CDR2 FYNNEI. Trimming removed 6 bases at V and 5 bases at J, with 16 bases between. Here the CDR3 DNA reads TGTGCCAGCAGGTCTGGGGGGGCGCGGTATGGCTACACCTTC. It yields the protein CASRSGGARYGYTF.